The rows below give T cell receptor beta chains drawn from one sample of a study of blood T cells in healthy people across ages. TCRdb processed the 5' RACE reads anew with MiXCR; each CDR3 protein has one entry. The repertoire has about 1.5 million distinct CDR3 sequences, about 42% of them found once; the top ten carry 4%. The sequenced sample consisted of blood. The receptors were gathered from a woman younger than 35 in good health. CDR3s include the opening cysteine and the closing phenylalanine or tryptophan. Fields, in order: clone size, V gene, J gene, D gene, CDR3 protein, CDR3 DNA. D genes are given only for firm matches. Clone size is stated in some rows and not others, as once, few, many or a class when expanded.

.	TRBV4-3	TRBJ2-7	TRBD2	CASSPKFWTSGSTIVDYEQYF	TGCGCCAGCAGCCCAAAATTTTGGACTAGCGGGAGCACGATCGTCGACTACGAGCAGTACTTC
.	TRBV2	TRBJ1-2	TRBD1	CASSEQGLRYGYTF	TGTGCCAGCAGCGAACAGGGGTTACGGTATGGCTACACCTTC
once	TRBV6-1	TRBJ2-5	TRBD2	CASSEFGTSGGETQYF	TGTGCCAGCAGTGAATTCGGGACTAGCGGGGGGGAGACCCAGTACTTC
.	TRBV30	TRBJ2-5	TRBD2	CAWSVGTSGRETQYF	TGTGCCTGGAGTGTCGGGACTAGCGGGAGAGAGACCCAGTACTTC
.	TRBV18	TRBJ2-7	TRBD2	CASSPRLAGDNEQYF	TGTGCCAGCTCACCCAGACTAGCGGGAGACAATGAGCAGTACTTC
once	TRBV6-2/TRBV6-3	TRBJ2-2	TRBD1	CASSTQGARRELFF	TGTGCCAGCAGTACACAGGGGGCGCGGCGGGAGCTGTTTTTT
.	TRBV12-3/TRBV12-4	TRBJ1-1	.	CASTLSSWSYTEAFF	TGTGCCAGCACCCTGAGTAGTTGGTCCTACACTGAAGCTTTCTTT
.	TRBV6-2/TRBV6-3	TRBJ2-5	.	CASSYSRRAETYQETQYF	TGTGCCAGCAGTTACTCGAGGCGAGCGGAGACGTACCAAGAGACCCAGTACTTC
few	TRBV7-2	TRBJ2-1	TRBD2	CASSPTSGSRYEQFF	TGTGCCAGCAGCCCAACTAGCGGGAGTAGGTATGAGCAGTTCTTC
.	TRBV29-1	TRBJ2-7	.	CSAGGDRMVSEQYF	TGCAGCGCGGGGGGGGACAGGATGGTTTCCGAGCAGTACTTC
.	TRBV29-1	TRBJ2-1	.	CSAVSGLVNEQFF	TGCAGCGCCGTATCCGGGCTTGTCAATGAGCAGTTCTTC
few	TRBV4-3	TRBJ2-2	.	CASSQEFRIPGELFF	TGCGCCAGCAGCCAAGAGTTTCGGATCCCCGGGGAGCTGTTTTTT
many	TRBV20-1	TRBJ2-5	.	CSARTSQETQYF	TGCAGTGCTAGGACTAGCCAAGAGACCCAGTACTTC
.	TRBV18	TRBJ2-5	.	CASSPYIEETQYF	TGTGCCAGCTCACCGTACATTGAAGAGACCCAGTACTTC
.	TRBV7-6	TRBJ2-7	TRBD2	CASSFRLAGVYNEQYF	TGTGCCAGCAGCTTCAGACTAGCGGGGGTTTACAATGAGCAGTACTTC
few	TRBV20-1	TRBJ2-7	.	CSARDRTLYEQYF	TGCAGTGCTAGAGACCGGACCCTCTACGAGCAGTACTTC
.	TRBV7-6	TRBJ2-7	.	CASSLGETNSYEQYF	TGTGCCAGCAGCTTAGGTGAGACTAACTCCTACGAGCAGTACTTC
.	TRBV12-3/TRBV12-4	TRBJ1-6	.	CASSLSPDSPLHF	TGTGCCAGCAGTTTGAGTCCTGATTCACCCCTCCACTTT
few	TRBV6-6	TRBJ1-1	.	CASSYGAGADTEAFF	TGTGCCAGCAGTTACGGGGCAGGGGCGGATACTGAAGCTTTCTTT
.	TRBV6-5	TRBJ2-3	TRBD2	CASSYPGTSGGHPSTDTQYF	TGTGCCAGCAGTTACCCCGGGACTAGCGGGGGGCACCCGAGCACAGATACGCAGTATTTT
.	TRBV12-1	TRBJ1-2	.	CASSSGTGRGLDYGYTF	TGTGCCAGCAGCTCCGGGACAGGGAGGGGACTGGACTATGGCTACACCTTC
many	TRBV5-1	TRBJ1-2	.	CASSLRDGSYGYTF	TGCGCCAGCAGCTTAAGGGACGGCTCCTATGGCTACACCTTC
once	TRBV12-3/TRBV12-4	TRBJ1-2	.	CASSLWGYGHTF	TGTGCCAGCAGTTTATGGGGCTATGGCCACACCTTC
few	TRBV12-3/TRBV12-4	TRBJ1-2	TRBD1	CASSFGTVGRGYTF	TGTGCCAGCAGTTTCGGGACAGTGGGAAGAGGCTACACCTTC
many	TRBV6-2/TRBV6-3	TRBJ2-1	TRBD1	CASRRPDRAGSYNEQFF	TGTGCCAGCAGGAGGCCTGACAGGGCGGGTTCCTACAATGAGCAGTTCTTC